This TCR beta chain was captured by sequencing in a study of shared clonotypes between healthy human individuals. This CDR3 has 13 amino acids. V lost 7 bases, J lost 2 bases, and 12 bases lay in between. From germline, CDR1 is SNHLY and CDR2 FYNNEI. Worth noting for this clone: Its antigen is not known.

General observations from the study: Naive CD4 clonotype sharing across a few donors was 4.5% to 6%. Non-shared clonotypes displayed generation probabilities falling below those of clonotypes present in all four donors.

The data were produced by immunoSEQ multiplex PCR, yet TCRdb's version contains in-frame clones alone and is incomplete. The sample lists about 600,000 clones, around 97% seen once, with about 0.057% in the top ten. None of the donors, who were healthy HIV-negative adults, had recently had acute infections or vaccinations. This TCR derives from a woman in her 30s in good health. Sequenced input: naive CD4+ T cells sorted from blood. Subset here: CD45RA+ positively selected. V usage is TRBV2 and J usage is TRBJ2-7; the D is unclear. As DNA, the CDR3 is TGTGCCAGCAATGACCCTGCCGCCTACGAGCAGTACTTC. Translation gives CASNDPAAYEQYF. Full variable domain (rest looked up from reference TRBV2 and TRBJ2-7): EPEVTQTPSHQVTQMGQEVILRCVPISNHLYFYWYRQILGQKVEFLVSFYNNEISEKSEIFDDQFSVERPDGSNFTLKIRSTKLEDSAMYFCASNDPAAYEQYFGPGTRLTVT.